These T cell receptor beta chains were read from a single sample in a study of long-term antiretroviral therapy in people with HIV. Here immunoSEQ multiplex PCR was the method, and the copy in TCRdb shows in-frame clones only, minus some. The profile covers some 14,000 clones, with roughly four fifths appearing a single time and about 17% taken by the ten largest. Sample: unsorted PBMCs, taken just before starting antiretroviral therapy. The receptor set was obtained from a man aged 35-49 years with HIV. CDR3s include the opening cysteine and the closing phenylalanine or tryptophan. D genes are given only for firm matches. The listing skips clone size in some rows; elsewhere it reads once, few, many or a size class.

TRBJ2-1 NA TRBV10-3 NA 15 TGTGCCATCAGTGAGGTAGCGGTCTCCTACAATGAGCAGTTCTTC CAISEVAVSYNEQFF
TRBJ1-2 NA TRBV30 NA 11 TGTGCCTGGAGTCAACGCTTCGGCTACACCTTC CAWSQRFGYTF
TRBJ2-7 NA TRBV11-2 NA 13 TGTGCCAGCAGCTTAGTCGGCGGCTACGAGCAGTACTTC CASSLVGGYEQYF
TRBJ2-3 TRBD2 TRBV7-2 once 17 TGTGCCAGCAGCTTAGGGACTAGCGGGGGGGCTATAGATACGCAGTATTTT CASSLGTSGGAIDTQYF
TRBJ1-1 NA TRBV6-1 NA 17 TGTGCCAGCAGTGAAGCTTCTCCCTACAGGGTGGGCACTGAAGCTTTCTTT CASSEASPYRVGTEAFF
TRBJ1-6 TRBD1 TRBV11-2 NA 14 TGTGCCAGCAGCTCCCGACAGGGTGGCTCACCCCTCCACTTT CASSSRQGGSPLHF
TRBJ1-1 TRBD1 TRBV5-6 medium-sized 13 TGTGCCAGCAGCTCAGGGGGTAACCCTGAAGCTTTCTTT CASSSGGNPEAFF
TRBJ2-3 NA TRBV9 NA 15 TGTGCCAGCAGCGTAGAACACCTTAGCACAGATACGCAGTATTTT CASSVEHLSTDTQYF
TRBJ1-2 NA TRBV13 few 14 TGTGCCAGCAGTTACCTAGGGGTTAACTATGGCTACACCTTC CASSYLGVNYGYTF
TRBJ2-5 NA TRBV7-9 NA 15 TGTGCCAGCAGCTTAGGGGTGGCCCCTCAAGAGACCCAGTACTTC CASSLGVAPQETQYF
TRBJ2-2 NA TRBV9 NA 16 TGTGCCAGCAGCGTAGCTAGCGCACACAACACCGGGGAGCTGTTTTTT CASSVASAHNTGELFF
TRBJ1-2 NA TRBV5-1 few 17 TGCGCCAGCAGCTCCTTAGGGCAGGCAGCCCAGCAGAATGGCTACACCTTC CASSSLGQAAQQNGYTF
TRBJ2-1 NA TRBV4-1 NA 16 TGCGCCAGCAGCCAAGATGCAGGGGCCTCCTACAATGAGCAGTTCTTC CASSQDAGASYNEQFF
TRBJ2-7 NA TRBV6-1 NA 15 TGTGCCAGCAGTGAAGCGTCAGGGAGCTCCTACGAGCAGTACTTC CASSEASGSSYEQYF
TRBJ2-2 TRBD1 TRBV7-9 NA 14 TGTGCCAGCAGCTTTGGACAGGTCACCGGGGAGCTGTTTTTT CASSFGQVTGELFF
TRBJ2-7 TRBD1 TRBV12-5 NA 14 TGTGCTAGTGGTTTCGGGGACAGGGTTTCCGAGCAGTACTTC CASGFGDRVSEQYF
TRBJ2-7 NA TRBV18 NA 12 TGTGCCAGCTCACCAGCGACACGCGAGCAGTACTTC CASSPATREQYF
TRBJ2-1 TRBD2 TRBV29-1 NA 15 TGCAGCGTCGGAGCGGGTAGCGGGGCCTACAATGAGCAGTTCTTC CSVGAGSGAYNEQFF
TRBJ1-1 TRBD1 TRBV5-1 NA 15 TGCGCCAGCAGCTTGTTGTCCGGGACAGGTGGTGAGGCTTTCTTT CASSLLSGTGGEAFF
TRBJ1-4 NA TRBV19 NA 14 TGTGCCAGTAGTATAGGGGGCTTTGGGGAAAAACTGTTTTTT CASSIGGFGEKLFF
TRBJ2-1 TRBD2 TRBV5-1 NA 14 TGCGCCAGCAGCTTGCCTAGCGGGGACAATGAGCAGTTCTTC CASSLPSGDNEQFF
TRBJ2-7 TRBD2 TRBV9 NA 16 TGTGCCAGCAGCGCTTTACTAACCGGGACTAGCAGTCCTTTGTACTTC CASSALLTGTSSPLYF